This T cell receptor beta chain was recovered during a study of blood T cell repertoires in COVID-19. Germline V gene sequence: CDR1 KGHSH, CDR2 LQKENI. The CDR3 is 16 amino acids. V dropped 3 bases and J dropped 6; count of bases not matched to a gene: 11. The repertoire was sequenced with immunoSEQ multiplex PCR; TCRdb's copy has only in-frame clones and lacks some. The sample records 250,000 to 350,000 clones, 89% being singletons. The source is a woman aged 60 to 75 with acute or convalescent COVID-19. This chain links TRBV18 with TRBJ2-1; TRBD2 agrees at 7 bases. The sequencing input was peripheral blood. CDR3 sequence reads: CASSPFGGTQINEQFF. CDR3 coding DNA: TGTGCCAGCTCACCGTTCGGGGGGACCCAGATCAATGAGCAGTTCTTC.